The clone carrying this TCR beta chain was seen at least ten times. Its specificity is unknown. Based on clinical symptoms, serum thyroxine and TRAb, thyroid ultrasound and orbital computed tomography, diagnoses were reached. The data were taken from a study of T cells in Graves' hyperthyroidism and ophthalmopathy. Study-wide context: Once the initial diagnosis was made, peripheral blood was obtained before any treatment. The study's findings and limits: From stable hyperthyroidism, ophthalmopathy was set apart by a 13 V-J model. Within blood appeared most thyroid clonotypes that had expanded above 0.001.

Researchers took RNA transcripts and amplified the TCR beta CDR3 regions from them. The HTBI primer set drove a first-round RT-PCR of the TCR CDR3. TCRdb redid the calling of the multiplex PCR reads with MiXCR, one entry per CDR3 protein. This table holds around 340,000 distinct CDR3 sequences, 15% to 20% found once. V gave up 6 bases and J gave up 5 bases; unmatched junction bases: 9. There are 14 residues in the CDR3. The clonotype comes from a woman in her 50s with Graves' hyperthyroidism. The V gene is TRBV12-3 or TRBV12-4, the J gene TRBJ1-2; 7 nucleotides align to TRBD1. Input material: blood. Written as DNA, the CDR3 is TGTGCCAGCAGGTCTTCGGCAGGGGGGTATGGCTACACCTTC. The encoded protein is CASRSSAGGYGYTF.